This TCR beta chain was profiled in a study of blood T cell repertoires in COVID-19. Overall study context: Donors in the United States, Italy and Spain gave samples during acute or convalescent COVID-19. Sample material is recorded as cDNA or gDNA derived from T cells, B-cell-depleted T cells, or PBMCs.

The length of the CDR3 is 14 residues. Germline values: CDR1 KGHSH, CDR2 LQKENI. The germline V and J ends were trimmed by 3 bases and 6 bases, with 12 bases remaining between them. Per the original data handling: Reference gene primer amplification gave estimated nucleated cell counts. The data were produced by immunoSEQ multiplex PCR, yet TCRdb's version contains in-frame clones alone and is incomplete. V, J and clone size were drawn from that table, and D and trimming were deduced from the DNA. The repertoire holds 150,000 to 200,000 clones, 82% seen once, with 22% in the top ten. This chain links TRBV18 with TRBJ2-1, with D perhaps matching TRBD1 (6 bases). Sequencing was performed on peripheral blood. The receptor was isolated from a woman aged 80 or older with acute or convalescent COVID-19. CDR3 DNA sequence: TGTGCCAGCTCACCCGACAGGTCTTTCAATGAGCAGTTCTTC. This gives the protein CASSPDRSFNEQFF.